This T cell receptor beta chain is drawn from a study of T cells expressing NK-cell markers. For the study at large: One of eight sequenced donors was HCMV-seronegative; the other seven were seropositive.

CDR1 and CDR2 (germline): LGHNA, YSLEER. CDR3 length: 17 amino acids. TCRdb re-called the 5' RACE reads; every CDR3 protein appears as one record, without DNA. Here the sample table reports 300,000 or so distinct CDR3 sequences. Sequencing input: blood T cells: a sorted CD56 or NKG2C T cell subset, CD4+ or CD8+ T cells, or bulk PBMC T cells (not recorded which). This rearrangement joins TRBV4-3 to TRBJ2-3; TCRdb picks TRBD2, but there is no DNA to check that call. This receptor was obtained from a woman aged 18 to 75 in good health. CDR3: CASSQDSRARRSDTQYF.